This T cell receptor (beta chain) came from a study of T cell changes during pregnancy in multiple sclerosis. Using immunoSEQ multiplex PCR, the repertoire was profiled, and TCRdb retains in-frame clones only, with some absent. The sample consists of roughly 38,000 clones, 88% of them appearing once. Per germline, CDR1 MNHEY and CDR2 SMNVEV (reference sequence). The CDR3 loop spans 15 amino acids. Losses at the gene ends were 8 bases for V and 3 bases for J; bases not matched to a gene: 11. This receptor was identified in a female donor with multiple sclerosis, enrolled in a pregnancy study. The V gene is TRBV27, the J gene TRBJ2-7, with 9 positions matching TRBD1. The sample here was CD8+ T cells from peripheral blood mononuclear cells, taken in the third trimester of pregnancy. In DNA form, the CDR3 reads TGTGCCAGCCGCCCTATAGGGACAGGGCACTACGAGCAGTACTTC. Translating it yields CASRPIGTGHYEQYF.